This T cell receptor (beta chain) was documented in a study of blood T cells in healthy people across ages. Study outcomes and limitations: It was found that TCR beta diversity correlated strongly with the percentage of naive T cells. Age advanced and TCR beta diversity per million T cells fell, roughly linearly.

Trimming at V came to 8 bases and at J to 4 bases, leaving 14 bases not matched to a gene. There are 16 residues in the CDR3. Germline assignment: CDR1 ENHRY and CDR2 SYGVKD. A second PCR, run for roughly 7 to 12 cycles, used a sample-barcoded 5' primer plus a J-beta primer mix. Via MiXCR, TCRdb re-called the 5' RACE reads, giving one row per CDR3 protein. The table shows 710,000 or so distinct CDR3 sequences, with about 34% occurring only once. Per sample, at least 5 micrograms of total RNA were extracted. For this clonotype: Its antigen is unidentified.

The V and J genes are TRBV10-3 and TRBJ1-2; 9 bases align to TRBD1. The sequence came from a woman of 80 years or more in good health. Sequenced material: blood. The CDR3 DNA is TGTGCCATCGCATCCCGGGACAGGGCTGAGGGCTATGGCTACACCTTC. It is translated as CAIASRDRAEGYGYTF.